This TCR beta chain is from a study of shared clonotypes between healthy human individuals. Points from the study as a whole: Relative to memory subsets, naive subsets generally showed larger estimated richness.

The assay was immunoSEQ multiplex PCR, and TCRdb's table has in-frame clones only and misses some. The profile covers over a million clones, with roughly 96% appearing a single time and 1.2% taken by the ten largest. Researchers partitioned CD4+ cells into CD45RA+ naive and CD45RA-negative memory subsets. Points on this clone: As yet, its antigen is unknown.

Germline CDR1 and CDR2: SGHTA and FQGNSA. This CDR3 has 15 amino acids. The V and J ends lost 2 bases and 0 bases respectively, with 8 bases between them. This receptor was taken from a man aged 30-40 years in good health. The sequencing sample was made of naive CD4+ T cells sorted from blood. Subset of the sample: CD45RA+ positively selected. This chain links TRBV7-2 with TRBJ1-5; unclear D gene. The CDR3 sequence is CASSLITDSNQPQHF. CDR3 coding DNA: TGTGCCAGCAGCTTAATCACAGATAGCAATCAGCCCCAGCATTTT. The full variable domain, in which reference TRBV7-2 and TRBJ1-5 provide the parts outside the CDR3, is GAGVSQSPSNKVTEKGKDVELRCDPISGHTALYWYRQSLGQGLEFLIYFQGNSAPDKSGLPSDRFSAERTGGSVSTLTIQRTQQEDSAVYLCASSLITDSNQPQHFGDGTRLSIL.